This TCR beta chain derives from a study of T cell responses to AZD1222 COVID-19 vaccine. Study conclusions and caveats: Donors skewed white British and female; clonal diversity was possibly underestimated. Vaccination with two AZD1222 doses was followed by a rise in Spike-specific TCR breadth and depth. Distributed over spike, vaccine-associated CD4 TCRs predominated at 160-218 and 743-854. After the peak T cell response, and only then, were repertoires sampled.

As to this clone: The antigen is not known.

Sequencing used immunoSEQ multiplex PCR; TCRdb keeps in-frame clones, though not all of them. This table holds about 44,000 clones, over 80% found once. There are 13 residues in the CDR3. Trimming removed 6 bases at V and 3 bases at J, with 9 bases between. Germline V CDR1 and CDR2: LNHDA, SQIVND (reference sequence). The receptor's source is an adult in good health. Sample: peripheral blood, taken on day 0 of AZD1222 vaccination. The genes are TRBV19 and TRBJ2-1; D not certain. The CDR3 coding sequence is TGTGCCAGTAGGGCTATAGACTACAATGAGCAGTTCTTC. Encoded protein: CASRAIDYNEQFF. The variable domain in full, with the rest retrieved from reference TRBV19 and TRBJ2-1, is DGGITQSPKYLFRKEGQNVTLSCEQNLNHDAMYWYRQDPGQGLRLIYYSQIVNDFQKGDIAEGYSVSREKKESFPLTVTSAQKNPTAFYLCASRAIDYNEQFFGPGTRLTVL.